These 5 T cell receptor beta chains came from one sample sequenced in a study of blood T cell repertoires in COVID-19. Only in-frame clones appear in the TCRdb table, and some are missing; sequencing was by immunoSEQ multiplex PCR. The table lists 45,000 to 65,000 clones, 77% of them singletons. Input material: peripheral blood. The receptors here all came from a man between 65 and 85 years old with active or convalescent COVID-19.

The chain joins TRBV3-1 (or the pseudogene TRBV3-2) to TRBJ1-1, with D maybe TRBD1 (5 bases). The length of the CDR3 is 15 residues. Trimming shortened V by 2 bases and J by 8 bases, and 18 bases separated the two germline ends. Germline CDR1 and CDR2: LGHDT and YNNKEL (reference sequence). The CDR3 DNA reads as TGTGCCAGCAGCCAACTCCCCACGGGGGATCGAGAAGCTTTCTTT. Its protein product is CASSQLPTGDREAFF.

The rearrangement links TRBV18 to TRBJ1-6; 9 bases map to TRBD1. Germline CDR1 is KGHSH and CDR2 is LQKENI. There are 14 residues in the CDR3. Trimming removed 6 bases from V and 6 bases from J; junction bases left unmatched: 3. CDR3 nucleotides: TGTGCCAGCTCCCAGGACAGGGGTAATTCACCCCTCCACTTT. Encoded protein: CASSQDRGNSPLHF.

V gene TRBV6-6 combines with J gene TRBJ1-4, with D possibly matching TRBD1 (5 bases). CDR1 is MNHNY, CDR2 SVGAGI, per germline (reference sequence). The germline V and J ends were trimmed by 5 bases and 7 bases, with 8 bases remaining between them. CDR3 length: 12 residues. CDR3 amino acids: CASSGDSEKLFF. CDR3 DNA: TGTGCCAGCAGTGGCGACAGTGAAAAACTGTTTTTT.

The rearrangement links TRBV24-1 to TRBJ2-1; a weak D match, TRBD1 (5 bases). The CDR3 loop spans 13 amino acids. V was shortened by 8 bases and J by 2 bases, with 9 bases between the two germline ends. Germline assignment: CDR1 KGHDR and CDR2 SFDVKD. In DNA, the CDR3 is TGTGCCACCATGGGGCCTCCCTACAATGAGCAGTTCTTC. Translating it yields CATMGPPYNEQFF.

This chain joins TRBV5-4 and TRBJ2-7, with D possibly being TRBD1 (6 bases). The V gene's germline CDR1 is SGHNT and CDR2 YYREEE (reference sequence). The V and J ends lost 1 base and 5 bases respectively, with 13 bases between them. This CDR3 has 14 residues. As DNA, the CDR3 is TGTGCCAGCAGCTTGCTTACAGGGCCCCACGAGCAGTACTTC. It codes for CASSLLTGPHEQYF.